These 25 T cell receptor beta chains came from one sample sequenced in a study of radiotherapy plus CTLA-4 blockade in lung cancer. Assay used: immunoSEQ multiplex PCR; TCRdb lists only in-frame clones, some missing. This sample carries approximately 45,000 clones, roughly 63% of them seen once, and the ten largest clones take about 18%. Here the sequenced sample was peripheral blood, taken from a patient treated with radiotherapy plus ipilimumab. These receptors were collected from a human donor with non-small cell lung cancer who had a partial response to radiotherapy plus ipilimumab.

CDR3 sequence: CASSFLGAGTGGLSPLHF. Written as DNA, the CDR3 is TGTGCCAGCAGTTTTCTAGGAGCGGGGACAGGGGGCCTTTCACCCCTCCACTTT. V usage is TRBV27 and J usage is TRBJ1-6; 12 positions match TRBD1. The CDR3 sequence is 18 residues long. Germline V gene sequence: CDR1 MNHEY, CDR2 SMNVEV (reference sequence). V lost 3 bases, J lost 9 bases, and 12 bases stayed unmatched.

The V and J genes are TRBV11-3 and TRBJ2-1; tentatively, D is TRBD1 (5 bases). The CDR3 is 12 amino acids. V was clipped by 3 bases and J by 9 bases, with 9 bases between them. Germline values: CDR1 SGHNT, CDR2 YENEEA. Here the CDR3 reads CASSFRVGEQFF. The CDR3 bases are TGTGCCAGCAGCTTCAGGGTCGGTGAGCAGTTCTTC.

The CDR3 DNA sequence: TGTGCCAGCAGCCCCGGACAAGGGCGGCCCCAGCATTTT. Protein product: CASSPGQGRPQHF. V and J are TRBV7-9 and TRBJ1-5, with a tentative D call TRBD1 (5 bases). Germline loops: CDR1 SEHNR, CDR2 FQNEAQ (reference sequence). CDR3 length: 13 residues. The V end lost 5 bases, the J end lost 9 bases, and 14 bases lay between the germline ends.

The chain couples TRBV4-1 to TRBJ1-1, with TRBD1 matching 7 bases. The V and J ends lost 1 base and 4 bases, in that order; junction bases with no gene match: 9. CDR3 size: 16 residues. Germline V gene lookup returns CDR1 MGHRA and CDR2 YSYEKL. The CDR3 bases are TGCGCCAGCAGCCAAGGACAGGGAAGTTGGGGCACTGAAGCTTTCTTT. Its protein is CASSQGQGSWGTEAFF.

V and J are TRBV20-1 and TRBJ2-7, with TRBD1 as a possible D gene (6 bases). The CDR3 runs to 11 residues. Trimming left V 6 bases short and J 7 bases short, with 13 bases between. Germline values: CDR1 DFQATT, CDR2 SNEGSKA (reference sequence). The CDR3 nucleotides read TGCAGTGCGCAACAGGGTCGGGAGCAGTACTTC. Translated: CSAQQGREQYF.

This clone occurred a few times. The chain employs TRBV5-1 and TRBJ2-3, with 10 bases matching TRBD2. This CDR3 spans 14 amino acids. Unmatched junction bases numbered 0, after V lost 0 bases and J lost 5 bases. Germline assignment: CDR1 SGHRS and CDR2 YFSETQ. CDR3 loop: CASSLGTSGDTQYF. In nucleotides, the CDR3 is TGCGCCAGCAGCTTGGGGACTAGCGGAGATACGCAGTATTTT.

This clone has a handful of counts. The J gene is TRBJ1-6, the V gene TRBV6-5; 7 nucleotides align to TRBD1. Germline loops: CDR1 MNHEY, CDR2 SVGAGI. J was trimmed by 5 bases and V by 0 bases; bases with no gene match: 1. The CDR3 length is 15 residues. CDR3 region: CASSYSTGHNSPLHF. The CDR3 bases are TGTGCCAGCAGTTACTCGACAGGGCATAATTCACCCCTCCACTTT.

The CDR3 region is CSVEGQGGFEAFF. The CDR3 coding sequence is TGCAGCGTTGAAGGACAGGGGGGATTTGAAGCTTTCTTT. This chain links TRBV29-1 with TRBJ1-1, with 9 bases matching TRBD1. J lost 7 bases, V lost 1 base, and 4 bases had no gene match. CDR1 and CDR2 from the germline V gene are SQVTM and ANQGSEA. CDR3 length: 13 amino acids.

This clone has only one observation. The chain combines TRBV9 with TRBJ2-2, with D perhaps TRBD1 (6 bases). The V end lost 4 bases, the J end lost 2 bases, and 18 bases lay between the germline ends. From germline, CDR1 is SGDLS and CDR2 YYNGEE. This CDR3 is built from 17 residues. In DNA, the CDR3 is TGTGCCAGCAGCCACCCCCTCACAGGGTCCAACACCGGGGAGCTGTTTTTT. Translation gives CASSHPLTGSNTGELFF.

V and J are TRBV18 and TRBJ1-3; D gene unclear. The V and J ends lost 2 bases and 0 bases respectively, with 14 bases between them. CDR1 and CDR2 (germline): KGHSH, LQKENI. The CDR3 spans 17 residues. CDR3 in DNA: TGTGCCAGCTCACCAAGCGATCTTGCCCGCTCTGGAAACACCATATATTTT. Amino acids: CASSPSDLARSGNTIYF.

V gene TRBV18 combines with J gene TRBJ2-6; 8 nucleotides match TRBD1. After removal of 3 bases from V and 1 base from J, the junction contained 11 bases not matched to a gene. This CDR3 has 19 amino acids. Germline V gene lookup returns CDR1 KGHSH and CDR2 LQKENI. CDR3 nucleotide sequence: TGTGCCAGCTCACCCGCCAGGGGGCTACTCAGTTCTGGGGCCAACGTCCTGACTTTC. Its protein product is CASSPARGLLSSGANVLTF.

The chain carries TRBV29-1 and TRBJ2-3, with 7 bases aligning to TRBD2. The V gene's germline CDR1 is SQVTM and CDR2 ANQGSEA. The CDR3 is 16 residues long. The V and J ends lost 7 bases and 1 base, in that order; junction bases with no gene match: 14. CDR3: CSGGGSEGVGTDTQYF. In nucleotides, the CDR3 is TGCAGCGGTGGCGGGAGCGAGGGTGTGGGCACAGATACGCAGTATTTT.

This clone was observed a handful of times. CDR3 residues: CASSMYGTEAFF. DNA of the CDR3: TGTGCCAGTAGTATGTACGGGACTGAAGCTTTCTTT. The genes are TRBV19 and TRBJ1-1; D call uncertain. Trimming left V 3 bases short and J 5 bases short, with 7 bases between. This CDR3 spans 12 amino acids. Germline V gene lookup returns CDR1 LNHDA and CDR2 SQIVND (reference sequence).

The chain employs TRBV5-1 and TRBJ1-4; a weak D match, TRBD1 (6 bases). Trimming removed 2 bases at V and 6 bases at J, with 14 bases between. Germline V gene data show CDR1 as SGHRS and CDR2 as YFSETQ. CDR3 length equals 15 residues. CDR3 nucleotide sequence: TGCGCCAGCAGCTTCACAGGGTCAGGGGATGAAAAACTGTTTTTT. It specifies CASSFTGSGDEKLFF.

The chain carries TRBV7-9 and TRBJ2-3, with 7 bases fitting TRBD2. V shed 5 bases and J 1 base; nucleotides not matched to a gene: 6. CDR3 length equals 15 residues. From germline, CDR1 is SEHNR and CDR2 FQNEAQ (reference sequence). This CDR3 reads CASSLTSSGTDTQYF. In DNA form, the CDR3 reads TGTGCCAGCAGCCTGACTAGCTCCGGCACAGATACGCAGTATTTT.

This clone was picked up a small number of times. The chain uses TRBV11-3 and TRBJ2-2; D not resolved. The CDR3 runs to 16 residues. From germline, CDR1 is SGHNT and CDR2 YENEEA. V was clipped by 5 bases and J by 4 bases, with 17 bases between them. CDR3 amino acids: CASSRLATTSTGELFF. DNA of the CDR3: TGTGCCAGCAGCCGTTTGGCAACCACCAGCACCGGGGAGCTGTTTTTT.

This clone came up a few times. The chain combines TRBV6-1 with TRBJ2-3; D call uncertain. The CDR3 totals 15 residues. V gave up 1 base and J gave up 4 bases, with 12 bases separating them. Germline V gene data show CDR1 as MNHNS and CDR2 as SASEGT. The CDR3 DNA sequence: TGTGCCAGCAGTGAAGGTCCCTATTCGCCAGATACGCAGTATTTT. Its translation is CASSEGPYSPDTQYF.

On this clone: Additional DNA sequences in this sample encode the identical CDR3. The rearrangement uses TRBV18 and TRBJ1-1; D may be TRBD1 (6 bases). This CDR3 spans 20 amino acids. The V and J ends lost 3 bases and 7 bases respectively, with 33 bases between them. Per the germline V gene, CDR1 is KGHSH and CDR2 is LQKENI. CDR3 coding DNA: TGTGCCAGCTCACCCCGTTCCGGGGTGACAGGATCCGAATTGAGTAGTGAAGCTTTCTTT. Translating gives CASSPRSGVTGSELSSEAFF.

J is TRBJ2-7 and V is TRBV12-2; TRBD2 was called by the table and not checked on the DNA. TRBV12-2 is a pseudogene segment. CDR3 size: 15 residues. CDR3 residues: CASRQEPSGVNEQYF. CDR3 DNA: TGTGCAAGTCGCCAAGAGCCGTCGGGGGTCAACGAGCAGTACTTC.

The chain employs TRBV30 and TRBJ2-3, with 7 bases matching TRBD2. CDR1 is GTSNPN, CDR2 SVGIG, per germline (reference sequence). V lost 3 bases and J lost 5; bases outside the gene matches: 11. The CDR3 is 15 residues long. In nucleotides, the CDR3 is TGTGCCTGGAGCCAATTGAGCGGGGTGATAGATACGCAGTATTTT. Its translation: CAWSQLSGVIDTQYF.

This clone was counted between two and nine times. The chain carries TRBV19 and TRBJ2-2, with D maybe TRBD1 (6 bases). CDR1 and CDR2 (germline): LNHDA, SQIVND (reference sequence). V was cut by 9 bases and J by 6 bases, with 20 bases left in between. This CDR3 contains 15 residues. CDR3 amino acids: CASKTGKGFAGELFF. CDR3 DNA: TGTGCCAGCAAAACAGGGAAGGGGTTCGCCGGGGAGCTGTTTTTT.

This chain links TRBV2 with TRBJ2-7, with TRBD1 identical over 7 bases. Germline V gene lookup returns CDR1 SNHLY and CDR2 FYNNEI. This CDR3 has 15 residues. V lost 3 bases, J lost 9 bases, and 14 bases stayed unmatched. The DNA for the CDR3 is TGTGCCAGCAGTGATCGACTCCGGGACAGCCGTATGCAGTACTTC. This codes for CASSDRLRDSRMQYF.

This clone was recorded only once. The chain couples TRBV9 to TRBJ1-3; the D gene is possibly TRBD1 (6 bases). The V gene lost 0 bases and the J gene lost 0 bases, with 13 bases spanning the gap. The CDR3 has 17 residues. Germline lookup yields CDR1 SGDLS and CDR2 YYNGEE. The CDR3 region is CASSVGGTQSSGNTIYF. In DNA, the CDR3 is TGTGCCAGCAGCGTAGGAGGGACACAGAGCTCTGGAAACACCATATATTTT. The variable domain in full, completed from reference TRBV9 and TRBJ1-3, reads DSGVTQTPKHLITATGQRVTLRCSPRSGDLSVYWYQQSLDQGLQFLIQYYNGEERAKGNILERFSAQQFPDLHSELNLSSLELGDSALYFCASSVGGTQSSGNTIYFGEGSWLTVV.

This chain connects TRBV30 to TRBJ2-5; TRBD2 might be the D (6 bases). Germline V gives CDR1 GTSNPN, CDR2 SVGIG (reference sequence). This CDR3 is 12 amino acids long. The CDR3 reads CAWDSNQETQYF. DNA of the CDR3: TGTGCTTGGGACTCTAACCAAGAGACCCAGTACTTC.

The chain joins TRBV6-5 to TRBJ1-4; D call uncertain. The CDR3 has 14 residues. Trimming stripped 2 bases from V and 8 bases from J, with 12 bases between. CDR1 and CDR2 from the germline V gene are MNHEY and SVGAGI. The CDR3 reads CASSYRHNQEKLFF. The CDR3 DNA reads as TGTGCCAGCAGTTACCGACATAACCAGGAAAAACTGTTTTTT.